The next 10 T cell receptor beta chains were all read from a single sample in a study of blood T cell repertoires in COVID-19. Assay used: immunoSEQ multiplex PCR; TCRdb lists only in-frame clones, some missing. In the table there are over 250,000 clones, around nine tenths of which are singletons. The sequenced material came from peripheral blood. Receptors originate from a man in his forties who had recovered from COVID-19.

This sequence joins TRBV7-9 and TRBJ1-2; 11 nucleotides agree with TRBD1. CDR1 and CDR2 from the germline V gene are SEHNR and FQNEAQ (reference sequence). CDR3 length: 18 residues. Trimming cost V 4 bases and J 0 bases; bases outside gene matches: 10. The CDR3 DNA follows: TGTGCCAGCAGCTCTGTCCCGGGACAGGGGGAGGCTAACTATGGCTACACCTTC. Translation gives CASSSVPGQGEANYGYTF.

The chain couples TRBV7-3 to TRBJ2-7; 7 positions agree with TRBD2. The V segment lost 3 bases and the J segment 5 bases; nucleotides outside the gene matches: 7. The germline CDR1 and CDR2 sequences are SGHTA and FQGTGA. This CDR3 contains 14 residues. Written as DNA, the CDR3 is TGTGCCAGCAGCTTGGGGGGGAGTACCCACGAGCAGTACTTC. Protein sequence: CASSLGGSTHEQYF.

This chain joins TRBV18 and TRBJ2-7; 12 bases fit TRBD1. CDR3 length: 17 amino acids. The germline CDR1 and CDR2 sequences are KGHSH and LQKENI. V lost 5 bases and J lost 2; bases outside the gene matches: 10. This CDR3 is CASSSASGTGGAYEQYF. The CDR3 region has the DNA TGTGCCAGCTCATCCGCTTCCGGGACAGGGGGCGCCTACGAGCAGTACTTC.

The chain uses TRBV6-5 and TRBJ1-1, with 7 bases fitting TRBD1. V shed 7 bases and J 6 bases; nucleotides not matched to a gene: 8. The germline CDR1 and CDR2 sequences are MNHEY and SVGAGI. The CDR3 runs to 13 residues. The CDR3 DNA reads as TGTGCCAGCATTGTAACAGGGGCAGCTGAAGCTTTCTTT. Protein product: CASIVTGAAEAFF.

The chain has TRBV19 and TRBJ2-7; 11 nucleotides line up with TRBD1. The CDR3 totals 15 residues. Looked up from germline, CDR1 is LNHDA and CDR2 is SQIVND (reference sequence). The V and J ends lost 2 bases and 3 bases, in that order; junction bases with no gene match: 3. For the CDR3, the DNA is TGTGCCAGTAGTATACCCGGGACAGGGGGCTACGAGCAGTACTTC. This translates into CASSIPGTGGYEQYF. Filled out from reference TRBV19 and TRBJ2-7, the complete variable domain reads DGGITQSPKYLFRKEGQNVTLSCEQNLNHDAMYWYRQDPGQGLRLIYYSQIVNDFQKGDIAEGYSVSREKKESFPLTVTSAQKNPTAFYLCASSIPGTGGYEQYFGPGTRLTVT.

The rearrangement uses TRBV3-1 (or the pseudogene TRBV3-2) and TRBJ2-7, with 11 bases aligning to TRBD1. The CDR3 length is 15 residues. Germline V gene lookup returns CDR1 LGHDT and CDR2 YNNKEL (reference sequence). V shed 3 bases, J shed 6 bases, and the junction held 7 bases outside the gene matches. The CDR3: CASSHPIGTGGEQYF. CDR3 bases: TGTGCCAGCAGCCATCCCATCGGGACAGGGGGCGAGCAGTACTTC.

The chain is built from TRBV6-2 or TRBV6-3 and TRBJ2-7; 7 positions match TRBD1. The junction had 8 bases not matched to a gene; V was cut back by 6 bases and J by 3 bases. The V gene's germline CDR1 is MNHEY and CDR2 SVGEGT. The CDR3 runs 14 residues. DNA for the CDR3: TGTGCCAGCAGCCTACCGACAGGGTTCTACGAGCAGTACTTC. It translates to CASSLPTGFYEQYF.

The rearrangement joins TRBV19 to TRBJ2-5; D is perhaps TRBD2 (5 bases). This CDR3 region has 13 residues. CDR1 LNHDA and CDR2 SQIVND come from the germline V gene (reference sequence). The V and J ends lost 4 bases and 5 bases respectively, with 11 bases between them. The CDR3 nucleotides are TGTGCCAGTAGTACGGACTTCCAGGAGACCCAGTACTTC. Protein sequence: CASSTDFQETQYF.

The chain recombines TRBV2 with TRBJ2-7; tentative D call: TRBD1 (6 bases). The germline V gene encodes CDR1 SNHLY and CDR2 FYNNEI. The CDR3 length is 13 residues. Trimming left V 3 bases short and J 6 bases short, with 12 bases between. CDR3 sequence: CASSEARGSEQYF. CDR3 DNA sequence: TGTGCCAGCAGTGAGGCCAGGGGCTCCGAGCAGTACTTC. The full variable domain, completed using reference TRBV2 and TRBJ2-7, is EPEVTQTPSHQVTQMGQEVILRCVPISNHLYFYWYRQILGQKVEFLVSFYNNEISEKSEIFDDQFSVERPDGSNFTLKIRSTKLEDSAMYFCASSEARGSEQYFGPGTRLTVT.

The J gene is TRBJ2-1, the V gene TRBV4-1; tentatively, D is TRBD1 (5 bases). The CDR3 has 16 residues. CDR1 and CDR2 from the germline V gene are MGHRA and YSYEKL. V lost 4 bases and J lost 7, with 20 bases in between. The CDR3 region is CASSPIRAGNGNEQFF. CDR3 bases: TGCGCCAGCAGCCCCATCCGGGCAGGGAATGGTAATGAGCAGTTCTTC.